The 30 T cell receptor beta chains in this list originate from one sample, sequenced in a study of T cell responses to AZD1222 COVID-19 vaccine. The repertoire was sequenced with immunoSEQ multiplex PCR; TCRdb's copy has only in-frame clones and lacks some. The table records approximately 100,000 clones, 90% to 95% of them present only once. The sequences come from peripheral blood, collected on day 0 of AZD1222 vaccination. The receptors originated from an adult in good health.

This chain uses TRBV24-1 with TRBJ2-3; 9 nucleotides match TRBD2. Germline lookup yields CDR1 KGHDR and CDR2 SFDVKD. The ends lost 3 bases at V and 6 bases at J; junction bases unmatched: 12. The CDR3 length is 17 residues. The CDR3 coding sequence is TGTGCCACCAGTGATAGAAGCTCGGCGGGGGGGCGGGATACGCAGTATTTT. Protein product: CATSDRSSAGGRDTQYF.

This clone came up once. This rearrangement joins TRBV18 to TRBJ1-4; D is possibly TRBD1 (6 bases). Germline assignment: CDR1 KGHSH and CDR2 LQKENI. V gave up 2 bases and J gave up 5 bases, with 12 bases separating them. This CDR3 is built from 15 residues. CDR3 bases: TGTGCCAGCTCACCAAAGGGGGAAGGGAATGAAAAACTGTTTTTT. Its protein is CASSPKGEGNEKLFF.

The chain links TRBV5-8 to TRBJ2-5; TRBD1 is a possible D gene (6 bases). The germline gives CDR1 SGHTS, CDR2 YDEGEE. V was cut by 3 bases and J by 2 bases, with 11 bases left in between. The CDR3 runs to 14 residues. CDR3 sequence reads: CASSSRTAQETQYF. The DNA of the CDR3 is TGTGCCAGCAGCTCTCGGACAGCGCAAGAGACCCAGTACTTC.

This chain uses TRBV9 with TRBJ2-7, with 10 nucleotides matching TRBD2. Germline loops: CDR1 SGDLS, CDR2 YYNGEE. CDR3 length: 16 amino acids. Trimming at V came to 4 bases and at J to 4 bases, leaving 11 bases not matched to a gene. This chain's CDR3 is CASSPNDLAGVYEQYF. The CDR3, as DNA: TGTGCCAGCAGCCCCAATGATCTAGCGGGAGTGTACGAGCAGTACTTC.

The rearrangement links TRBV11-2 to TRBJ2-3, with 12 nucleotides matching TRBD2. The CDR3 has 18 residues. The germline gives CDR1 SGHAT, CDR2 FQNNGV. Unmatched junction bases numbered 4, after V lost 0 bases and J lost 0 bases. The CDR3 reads CASSLDTGTSGSTDTQYF. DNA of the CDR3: TGTGCCAGCAGCTTAGACACCGGGACTAGCGGGAGCACAGATACGCAGTATTTT.

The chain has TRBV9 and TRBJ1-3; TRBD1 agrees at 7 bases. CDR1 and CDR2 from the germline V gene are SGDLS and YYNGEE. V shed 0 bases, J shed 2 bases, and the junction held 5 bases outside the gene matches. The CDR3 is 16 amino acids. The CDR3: CASSVDAGGPGNTIYF. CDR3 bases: TGTGCCAGCAGCGTAGACGCAGGGGGGCCTGGAAACACCATATATTTT.

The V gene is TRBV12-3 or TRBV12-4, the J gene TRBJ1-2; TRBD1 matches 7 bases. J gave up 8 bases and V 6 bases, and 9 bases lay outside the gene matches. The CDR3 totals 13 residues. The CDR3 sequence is CASSVDRVFGYTF. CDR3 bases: TGTGCCAGCAGCGTAGACAGGGTGTTCGGCTACACCTTC.

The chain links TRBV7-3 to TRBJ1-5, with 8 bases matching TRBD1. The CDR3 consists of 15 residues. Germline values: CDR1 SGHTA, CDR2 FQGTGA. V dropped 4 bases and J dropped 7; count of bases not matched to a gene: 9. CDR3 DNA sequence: TGTGCCAGCAGCTCCGAACTGACAGGGGCCCAGCCCCAGCATTTT. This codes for CASSSELTGAQPQHF.

The CDR3 sequence is CASSGSMLGWETQYF. As DNA, the CDR3 is TGCGCCAGCAGCGGGTCAATGTTGGGATGGGAGACCCAGTACTTC. This sequence joins TRBV5-1 and TRBJ2-5; no reliable D call. The CDR3 has 15 residues. V was cut by 4 bases and J by 5 bases, with 18 bases left in between. CDR1 is SGHRS, CDR2 YFSETQ, per germline.

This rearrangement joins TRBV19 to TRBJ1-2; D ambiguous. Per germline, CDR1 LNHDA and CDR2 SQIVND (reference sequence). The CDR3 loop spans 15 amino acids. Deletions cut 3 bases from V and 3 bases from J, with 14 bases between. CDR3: CASSIPGLGHYGYTF. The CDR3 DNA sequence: TGTGCCAGTAGTATCCCGGGCCTGGGCCACTATGGCTACACCTTC.

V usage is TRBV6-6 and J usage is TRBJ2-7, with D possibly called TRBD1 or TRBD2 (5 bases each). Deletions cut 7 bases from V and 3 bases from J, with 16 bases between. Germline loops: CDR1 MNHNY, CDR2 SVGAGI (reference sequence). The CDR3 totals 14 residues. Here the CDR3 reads CASMNGVGRYEQYF. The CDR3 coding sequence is TGTGCCAGCATGAACGGGGTGGGACGCTACGAGCAGTACTTC.

Here the CDR3 DNA reads TGTGCGGGCGGGGGCAGGGGCAATCAGCCCCAGCATTTT. Residues: CAGGGRGNQPQHF. The chain combines TRBV30 with TRBJ1-5, with D tentatively TRBD1 (6 bases). The CDR3 loop spans 13 amino acids. Germline V gene lookup returns CDR1 GTSNPN and CDR2 SVGIG (reference sequence).

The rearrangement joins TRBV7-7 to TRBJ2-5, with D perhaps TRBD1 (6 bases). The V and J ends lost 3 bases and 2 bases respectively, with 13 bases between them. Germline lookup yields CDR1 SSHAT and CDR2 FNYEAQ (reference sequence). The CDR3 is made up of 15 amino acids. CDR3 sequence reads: CASSFGRGPQETQYF. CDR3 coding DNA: TGTGCCAGCAGCTTCGGCAGGGGACCTCAAGAGACCCAGTACTTC.

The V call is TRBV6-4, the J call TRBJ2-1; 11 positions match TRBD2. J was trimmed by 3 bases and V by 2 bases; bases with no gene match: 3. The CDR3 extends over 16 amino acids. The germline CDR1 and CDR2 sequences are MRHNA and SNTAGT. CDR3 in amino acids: CASSDAGTSGYNEQFF. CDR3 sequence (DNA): TGTGCCAGCAGTGACGCCGGGACTAGCGGCTACAATGAGCAGTTCTTC.

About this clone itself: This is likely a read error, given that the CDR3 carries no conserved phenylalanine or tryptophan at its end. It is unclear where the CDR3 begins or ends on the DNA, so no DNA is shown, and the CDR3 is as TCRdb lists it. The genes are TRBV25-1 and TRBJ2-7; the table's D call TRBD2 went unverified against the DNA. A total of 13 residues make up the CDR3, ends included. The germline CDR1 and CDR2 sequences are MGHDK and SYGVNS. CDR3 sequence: CASSATSGGALTL.

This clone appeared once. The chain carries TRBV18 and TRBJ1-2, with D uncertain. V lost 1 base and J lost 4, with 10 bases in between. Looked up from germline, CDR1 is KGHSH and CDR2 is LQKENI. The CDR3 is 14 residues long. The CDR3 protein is CASSPRQQTYGYTF. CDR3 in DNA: TGTGCCAGCTCACCACGTCAGCAAACCTATGGCTACACCTTC.

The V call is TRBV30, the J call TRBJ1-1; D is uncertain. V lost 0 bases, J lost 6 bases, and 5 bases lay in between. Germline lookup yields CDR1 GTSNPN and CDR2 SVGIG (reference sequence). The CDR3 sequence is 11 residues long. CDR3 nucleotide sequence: TGTGCCTGGAGTGTTCTCTCTGAAGCTTTCTTT. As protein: CAWSVLSEAFF.

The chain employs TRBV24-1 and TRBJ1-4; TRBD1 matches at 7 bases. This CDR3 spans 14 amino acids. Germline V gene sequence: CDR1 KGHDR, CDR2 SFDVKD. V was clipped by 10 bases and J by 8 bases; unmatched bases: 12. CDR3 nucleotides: TGTGCCACGTTCCCCGGGACAGTTAGAGAAAAACTGTTTTTT. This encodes CATFPGTVREKLFF.

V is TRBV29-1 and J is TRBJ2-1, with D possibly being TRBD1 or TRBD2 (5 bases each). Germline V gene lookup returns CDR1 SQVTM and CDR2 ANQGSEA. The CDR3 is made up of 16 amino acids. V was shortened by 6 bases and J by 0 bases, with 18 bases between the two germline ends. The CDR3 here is CSVLGPGRGSYNEQFF. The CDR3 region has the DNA TGCAGCGTACTTGGCCCGGGACGCGGCTCCTACAATGAGCAGTTCTTC.

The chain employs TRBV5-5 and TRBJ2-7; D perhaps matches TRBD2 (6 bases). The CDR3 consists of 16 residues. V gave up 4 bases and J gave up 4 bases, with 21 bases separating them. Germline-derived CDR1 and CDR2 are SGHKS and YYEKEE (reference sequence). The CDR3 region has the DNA TGTGCCAGCAGCCCCGGGAGTGTGACACATATTTACGAGCAGTACTTC. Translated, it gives CASSPGSVTHIYEQYF. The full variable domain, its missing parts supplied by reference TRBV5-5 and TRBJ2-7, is DAGVTQSPTHLIKTRGQQVTLRCSPISGHKSVSWYQQVLGQGPQFIFQYYEKEERGRGNFPDRFSARQFPNYSSELNVNALLLGDSALYLCASSPGSVTHIYEQYFGPGTRLTVT.

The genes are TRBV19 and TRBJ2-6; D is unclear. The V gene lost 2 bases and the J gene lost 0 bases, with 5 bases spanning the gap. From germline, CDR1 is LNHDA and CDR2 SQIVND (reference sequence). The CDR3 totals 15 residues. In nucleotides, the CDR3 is TGTGCCAGTAGTATAAGCAACTCTGGGGCCAACGTCCTGACTTTC. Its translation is CASSISNSGANVLTF.

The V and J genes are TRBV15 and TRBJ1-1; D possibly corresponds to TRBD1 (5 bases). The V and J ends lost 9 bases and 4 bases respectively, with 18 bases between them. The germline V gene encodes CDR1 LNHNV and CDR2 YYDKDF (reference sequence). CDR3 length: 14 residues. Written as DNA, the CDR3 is TGTGCCACGGATTTGGGGGGAGTATCCACTGAAGCTTTCTTT. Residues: CATDLGGVSTEAFF.

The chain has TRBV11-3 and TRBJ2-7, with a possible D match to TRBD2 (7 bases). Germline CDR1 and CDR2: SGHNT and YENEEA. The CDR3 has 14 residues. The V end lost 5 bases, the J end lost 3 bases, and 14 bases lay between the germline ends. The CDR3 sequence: CASSQPGGFYEQYF. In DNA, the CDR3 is TGTGCCAGCAGCCAACCGGGGGGCTTCTACGAGCAGTACTTC.

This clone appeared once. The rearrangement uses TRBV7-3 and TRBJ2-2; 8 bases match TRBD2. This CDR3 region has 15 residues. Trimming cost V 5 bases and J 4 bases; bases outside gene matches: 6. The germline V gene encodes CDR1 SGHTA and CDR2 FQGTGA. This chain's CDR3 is CASSLGLAGTGELFF. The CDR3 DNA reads TGTGCCAGCAGCCTCGGACTAGCAGGCACCGGGGAGCTGTTTTTT.

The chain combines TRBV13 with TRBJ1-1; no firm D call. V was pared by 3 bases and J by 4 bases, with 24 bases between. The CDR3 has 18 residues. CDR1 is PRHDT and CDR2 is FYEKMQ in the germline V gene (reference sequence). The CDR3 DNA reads TGTGCCAGCAGCTTTCTCGTTGGGGAGGGTGGGGAGAGCACTGAAGCTTTCTTT. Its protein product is CASSFLVGEGGESTEAFF.

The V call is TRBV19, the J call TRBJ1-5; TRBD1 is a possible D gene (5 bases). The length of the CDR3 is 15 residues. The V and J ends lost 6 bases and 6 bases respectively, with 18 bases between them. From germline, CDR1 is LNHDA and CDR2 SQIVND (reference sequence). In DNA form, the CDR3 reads TGTGCCAGTAGACACGGCGGGTCCGGGGGTCAGCCCCAGCATTTT. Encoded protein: CASRHGGSGGQPQHF.

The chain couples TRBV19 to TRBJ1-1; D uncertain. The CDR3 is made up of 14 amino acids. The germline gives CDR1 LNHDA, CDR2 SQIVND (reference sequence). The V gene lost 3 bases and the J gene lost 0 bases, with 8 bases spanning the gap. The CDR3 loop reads CASSMWVMNTEAFF. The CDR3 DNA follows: TGTGCCAGTAGTATGTGGGTTATGAACACTGAAGCTTTCTTT.

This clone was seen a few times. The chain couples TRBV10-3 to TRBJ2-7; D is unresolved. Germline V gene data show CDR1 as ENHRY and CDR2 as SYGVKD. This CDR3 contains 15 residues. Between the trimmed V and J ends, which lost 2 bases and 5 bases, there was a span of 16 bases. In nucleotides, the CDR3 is TGTGCCATCAGTGAGAGGACCGGAACAGCCCACGAGCAGTACTTC. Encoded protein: CAISERTGTAHEQYF.

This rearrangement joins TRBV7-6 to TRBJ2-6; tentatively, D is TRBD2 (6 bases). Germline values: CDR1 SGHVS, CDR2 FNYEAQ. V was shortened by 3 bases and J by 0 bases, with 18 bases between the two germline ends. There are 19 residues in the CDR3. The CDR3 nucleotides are TGTGCCAGCAGCTTGGAGGGCCCGAAATACTACTCTGGGGCCAACGTCCTGACTTTC. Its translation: CASSLEGPKYYSGANVLTF.

CDR3 loop: CAWSELSYEQYF. The CDR3 bases are TGTGCCTGGAGTGAACTGTCCTACGAGCAGTACTTC. V and J are TRBV30 and TRBJ2-7; D uncertain. Germline assignment: CDR1 GTSNPN and CDR2 SVGIG (reference sequence). Trimming pared 1 base from V and 1 base from J, leaving 5 bases between. The CDR3 consists of 12 residues.